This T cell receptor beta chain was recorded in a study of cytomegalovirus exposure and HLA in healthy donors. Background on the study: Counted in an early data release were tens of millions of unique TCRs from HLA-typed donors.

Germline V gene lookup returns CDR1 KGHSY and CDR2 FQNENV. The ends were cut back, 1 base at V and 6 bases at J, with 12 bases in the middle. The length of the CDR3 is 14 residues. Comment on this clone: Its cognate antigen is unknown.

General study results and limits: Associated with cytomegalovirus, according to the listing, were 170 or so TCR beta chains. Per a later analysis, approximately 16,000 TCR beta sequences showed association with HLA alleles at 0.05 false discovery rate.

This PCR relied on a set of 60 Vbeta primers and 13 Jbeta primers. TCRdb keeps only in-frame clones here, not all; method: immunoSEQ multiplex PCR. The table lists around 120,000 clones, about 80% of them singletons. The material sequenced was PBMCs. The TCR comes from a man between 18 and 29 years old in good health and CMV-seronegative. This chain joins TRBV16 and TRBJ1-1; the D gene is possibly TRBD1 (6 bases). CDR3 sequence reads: CASSQFGGGPEAFF. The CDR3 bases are TGTGCCAGCAGCCAATTCGGCGGGGGCCCTGAAGCTTTCTTT.